Each of the 28 T cell receptor beta chains below was sequenced from the same sample in a study of STAT3 mutations in large granular lymphocyte leukemia. Sequencing used immunoSEQ multiplex PCR; TCRdb keeps in-frame clones, though not all of them. The sample has over 8,500 clones; roughly 90% are singletons. For these TCRs, the target antigens are not known. Study-wide findings and caveats: In T-cell large granular lymphocyte leukemia, about half of patients showed multiple immunodominant subclonotypes.

The sample taken for sequencing was peripheral blood mononuclear cells. The source is a man older than 75 with T-cell large granular lymphocyte leukemia. Some clones in this sample may be carry-over from other donors' samples.

This chain uses TRBV30 with TRBJ1-5; no reliable D call. Germline assignment: CDR1 GTSNPN and CDR2 SVGIG (reference sequence). V was trimmed by 0 bases and J by 7 bases, leaving 10 bases between them. This CDR3 comprises 13 residues. CDR3 residues: CAWSVRELQPQHF. The CDR3 nucleotides are TGTGCCTGGAGTGTACGGGAACTCCAGCCCCAGCATTTT.

The CDR3 is CASSPAGGFGETQYF. In DNA form, the CDR3 reads TGCGCCAGCAGCCCGGCGGGGGGCTTTGGAGAGACCCAGTACTTC. The rearrangement joins TRBV5-1 to TRBJ2-5; 8 bases match TRBD2. V lost 4 bases and J lost 4; bases outside the gene matches: 9. Germline CDR1 is SGHRS and CDR2 is YFSETQ. CDR3 size: 15 residues.

This chain links TRBV6-5 with TRBJ2-7; D is possibly TRBD1 (6 bases). This CDR3 comprises 13 residues. Per germline, CDR1 MNHEY and CDR2 SVGAGI. The V gene lost 5 bases and the J gene lost 2 bases, with 10 bases spanning the gap. The CDR3 bases are TGTGCCAGCAGTCGGACAGTGACCTACGAGCAGTACTTC. Its protein product is CASSRTVTYEQYF.

By share, this clone counts as large. The chain has TRBV6-5 and TRBJ2-2, with D possibly being TRBD2 (5 bases). Germline CDR1 and CDR2: MNHEY and SVGAGI. Trimming removed 2 bases from V and 0 bases from J, with 7 bases in between. CDR3 length equals 15 residues. The CDR3 here is CASSYRGPNTGELFF. In DNA form, the CDR3 reads TGTGCCAGCAGTTACCGGGGTCCGAACACCGGGGAGCTGTTTTTT.

V gene TRBV6-5 combines with J gene TRBJ2-6; no definite D call. The CDR3 has 14 residues. V was clipped by 3 bases and J by 0 bases, with 3 bases between them. Germline-derived CDR1 and CDR2 are MNHEY and SVGAGI. The CDR3 here is CASSYTSGANVLTF. In DNA form, the CDR3 reads TGTGCCAGCAGTTATACCTCTGGGGCCAACGTCCTGACTTTC.

This chain connects TRBV7-2 to TRBJ2-7; D possibly corresponds to TRBD1 (5 bases). The CDR3 is made up of 14 amino acids. The germline V gene encodes CDR1 SGHTA and CDR2 FQGNSA. V dropped 1 base and J dropped 5 bases, with 12 bases sitting between them. CDR3: CASSLGERGHEQYF. The CDR3 DNA follows: TGTGCCAGCAGCTTAGGGGAAAGGGGCCACGAGCAGTACTTC.

The chain carries TRBV5-4 and TRBJ2-6; weak D call: TRBD2 (7 bases). The CDR3 extends over 16 amino acids. V was clipped by 2 bases and J by 2 bases, with 11 bases between them. Germline V gives CDR1 SGHNT, CDR2 YYREEE (reference sequence). The CDR3 spells CASSLDGGPGANVLTF. CDR3 DNA: TGTGCCAGCAGCTTAGACGGGGGGCCTGGGGCCAACGTCCTGACTTTC.

The chain employs TRBV6-6 and TRBJ2-7, with 7 bases aligning to TRBD1. CDR1 and CDR2 (germline): MNHNY, SVGAGI (reference sequence). V lost 5 bases and J lost 4; bases outside the gene matches: 5. This CDR3 contains 13 residues. As DNA, the CDR3 is TGTGCCAGCAGTCCGGGACAGAGGTACGAGCAGTACTTC. Its protein is CASSPGQRYEQYF.

This chain joins TRBV30 and TRBJ1-5, with 9 bases aligning to TRBD1. Germline V gene sequence: CDR1 GTSNPN, CDR2 SVGIG (reference sequence). V trimming: 3 bases; J trimming: 4 bases; junction bases outside the gene matches: 4. This CDR3 comprises 14 residues. The CDR3 protein is CAWSPGQGNQPQHF. In nucleotides, the CDR3 is TGTGCCTGGAGCCCGGGACAGGGAAATCAGCCCCAGCATTTT.

This chain connects TRBV5-1 to TRBJ1-2; weak D call: TRBD1 (5 bases). CDR1 SGHRS and CDR2 YFSETQ come from the germline V gene. V was pared by 4 bases and J by 4 bases, with 14 bases between. The CDR3 extends over 14 amino acids. The DNA of the CDR3 is TGCGCCAGCAGCCCGATGGGACTGGTCTATGGCTACACCTTC. Translating gives CASSPMGLVYGYTF.

Comments on this clone: Within the sample, other DNA sequences also encode this same CDR3. The rearrangement uses TRBV7-9 and TRBJ2-7; no clear D gene. The ends were cut back, 5 bases at V and 3 bases at J, with 8 bases in the middle. CDR3 length: 12 amino acids. Germline V CDR1 and CDR2: SEHNR, FQNEAQ (reference sequence). CDR3 amino acids: CASSPGGYEQYF. The DNA of the CDR3 is TGTGCCAGCAGCCCGGGCGGCTACGAGCAGTACTTC.

This sequence joins TRBV18 and TRBJ2-5; the D is unclear. The germline V gene encodes CDR1 KGHSH and CDR2 LQKENI. V lost 5 bases and J lost 3, with 10 bases in between. The CDR3 consists of 13 residues. Here the CDR3 reads CASSAGSKETQYF. CDR3 bases: TGTGCCAGCTCAGCTGGATCGAAAGAGACCCAGTACTTC.

The V gene is TRBV18, the J gene TRBJ1-4; no definite D call. Germline CDR1 KGHSH, CDR2 LQKENI. The CDR3 spans 15 residues. V lost 3 bases to trimming and J lost 4 bases, with 12 bases between them. CDR3 amino acids: CASSPRGGNNEKLFF. The CDR3 DNA reads TGTGCCAGCTCACCGCGAGGAGGGAATAATGAAAAACTGTTTTTT.

The chain links TRBV15 to TRBJ1-1; D perhaps matches TRBD1 (5 bases). The CDR3 length is 13 residues. Trimming cost V 3 bases and J 8 bases, with 13 bases left between them. Germline V gene data show CDR1 as LNHNV and CDR2 as YYDKDF (reference sequence). CDR3 sequence reads: CATSRDLDSEAFF. The CDR3 region has the DNA TGTGCCACCAGCAGGGACCTTGACAGCGAAGCTTTCTTT.

The chain combines TRBV5-4 with TRBJ2-2, with 8 bases matching TRBD1. Germline V CDR1 and CDR2: SGHNT, YYREEE (reference sequence). The CDR3 runs 16 residues. J lost 6 bases, V lost 4 bases, and 11 bases had no gene match. DNA of the CDR3: TGTGCCAGCAGCCCGGGTGGGTCAGGGGGCTCCGGGGAGCTGTTTTTT. Amino acid sequence: CASSPGGSGGSGELFF. The whole variable domain, filled in from reference TRBV5-4 and TRBJ2-2, reads ETGVTQSPTHLIKTRGQQVTLRCSSQSGHNTVSWYQQALGQGPQFIFQYYREEENGRGNFPPRFSGLQFPNYSSELNVNALELDDSALYLCASSPGGSGGSGELFFGEGSRLTVL.

The chain uses TRBV5-6 and TRBJ2-1, with D uncertain. Germline loops: CDR1 SGHDT, CDR2 YYEEEE. The CDR3 runs to 11 residues. V lost 0 bases and J lost 8, with 3 bases in between. The CDR3 loop reads CASSLEDEQFF. CDR3 nucleotide sequence: TGTGCCAGCAGCTTGGAGGATGAGCAGTTCTTC.

The J gene is TRBJ2-3, the V gene TRBV2; tentatively, D is TRBD1 (6 bases). This CDR3 is 16 amino acids long. Trimming took off 7 bases at V and 4 bases at J, with 21 bases between the two ends. The germline CDR1 and CDR2 sequences are SNHLY and FYNNEI. Here the CDR3 reads CASNRGGSIRADTQYF. DNA for the CDR3: TGTGCCAGCAACAGAGGGGGTAGTATTCGCGCAGATACGCAGTATTTT.

This chain links TRBV9 with TRBJ1-2; D is unresolved. This CDR3 has 14 residues. Germline V lookup: CDR1 SGDLS, CDR2 YYNGEE. V was clipped by 7 bases and J by 2 bases, with 15 bases between them. DNA for the CDR3: TGTGCCAGCGCCCCACAGAAAGTAAACTATGGCTACACCTTC. As protein: CASAPQKVNYGYTF.

The J gene is TRBJ2-7, the V gene TRBV11-2, with D possibly matching TRBD2 (6 bases). The CDR3 sequence is 15 residues long. Trimming removed 0 bases from V and 2 bases from J, with 11 bases in between. From germline, CDR1 is SGHAT and CDR2 FQNNGV. This chain's CDR3 is CASSLEGGPPYEQYF. The CDR3 coding sequence is TGTGCCAGCAGCTTAGAAGGAGGGCCCCCCTACGAGCAGTACTTC.

The chain links TRBV4-1 to TRBJ1-2, with D perhaps TRBD1 (5 bases). CDR1 MGHRA and CDR2 YSYEKL come from the germline V gene. Trimming took off 0 bases at V and 3 bases at J, with 14 bases between the two ends. This CDR3 is 16 amino acids long. The DNA for the CDR3 is TGCGCCAGCAGCCAAGAAGGCCGGGGGGGAGACTATGGCTACACCTTC. This codes for CASSQEGRGGDYGYTF.

This chain joins TRBV10-3 and TRBJ2-7, with 7 bases fitting TRBD1. V lost 1 base and J lost 6; bases outside the gene matches: 9. This CDR3 is built from 15 residues. Germline assignment: CDR1 ENHRY and CDR2 SYGVKD. The CDR3 sequence: CAISEFSAQGTEQYF. CDR3 DNA: TGTGCCATCAGTGAGTTTTCGGCACAGGGGACCGAGCAGTACTTC.

J is TRBJ1-3 and V is TRBV5-6, with D tentatively TRBD1 (5 bases). The CDR3 is 15 residues long. Trimming shortened V by 0 bases and J by 4 bases, and 11 bases separated the two germline ends. Looked up from germline, CDR1 is SGHDT and CDR2 is YYEEEE. The CDR3 region has the DNA TGTGCCAGCAGCTTGGCCCGGACACTAGGAAACACCATATATTTT. This gives the protein CASSLARTLGNTIYF.

V and J are TRBV9 and TRBJ2-6, with D perhaps matching TRBD1 or TRBD2 (5 bases each). Germline CDR1 SGDLS, CDR2 YYNGEE. The CDR3 consists of 15 residues. V lost 5 bases and J 1 base, leaving 10 bases between the germline ends. The CDR3 here is CASRGDRSGANVLTF. Written as DNA, the CDR3 is TGTGCCAGCAGGGGGGATCGATCTGGGGCCAACGTCCTGACTTTC.

The gene calls are TRBV30 and TRBJ1-1; D not certain. The V gene's germline CDR1 is GTSNPN and CDR2 SVGIG (reference sequence). Trimming removed 0 bases from V and 0 bases from J, with 11 bases in between. This CDR3 is 15 amino acids long. In DNA form, the CDR3 reads TGTGCCTGGAGTGTCGGCCTAAGACTGAACACTGAAGCTTTCTTT. Translation gives CAWSVGLRLNTEAFF.

The gene calls are TRBV6-5 and TRBJ1-5; unclear D gene. The CDR3 has 13 amino acids. From germline, CDR1 is MNHEY and CDR2 SVGAGI. V gave up 5 bases and J gave up 1 base, with 6 bases separating them. CDR3: CASSRDSNQPQHF. CDR3 in DNA: TGTGCCAGCAGTCGCGACAGCAATCAGCCCCAGCATTTT.

This sequence joins TRBV5-6 and TRBJ2-7; 10 bases align to TRBD1. This CDR3 comprises 14 residues. The V and J ends lost 4 bases and 3 bases, in that order; junction bases with no gene match: 4. Germline-derived CDR1 and CDR2 are SGHDT and YYEEEE. The CDR3 spells CASSPRTGGYEQYF. CDR3 bases: TGTGCCAGCAGCCCCCGGACAGGGGGCTACGAGCAGTACTTC.

This clone appeared a single time. This chain joins TRBV25-1 and TRBJ2-1; 11 bases align to TRBD2. This CDR3 spans 16 amino acids. CDR1 and CDR2 (germline): MGHDK, SYGVNS. V lost 3 bases to trimming and J lost 8 bases; unmatched junction nucleotides: 9. The CDR3 coding sequence is TGTGCCAGCAGTGACCGACTAGCGGGGTGGATCGATGAGCAGTTCTTC. Protein: CASSDRLAGWIDEQFF.

The chain uses TRBV15 and TRBJ2-7, with 8 bases fitting TRBD2. The CDR3 has 16 residues. The V gene's germline CDR1 is LNHNV and CDR2 YYDKDF (reference sequence). The ends lost 5 bases at V and 0 bases at J; junction bases unmatched: 9. DNA of the CDR3: TGTGCCACCAGCGGGGTCGAGCGGGGGCACTCCTACGAGCAGTACTTC. Amino acid sequence: CATSGVERGHSYEQYF.